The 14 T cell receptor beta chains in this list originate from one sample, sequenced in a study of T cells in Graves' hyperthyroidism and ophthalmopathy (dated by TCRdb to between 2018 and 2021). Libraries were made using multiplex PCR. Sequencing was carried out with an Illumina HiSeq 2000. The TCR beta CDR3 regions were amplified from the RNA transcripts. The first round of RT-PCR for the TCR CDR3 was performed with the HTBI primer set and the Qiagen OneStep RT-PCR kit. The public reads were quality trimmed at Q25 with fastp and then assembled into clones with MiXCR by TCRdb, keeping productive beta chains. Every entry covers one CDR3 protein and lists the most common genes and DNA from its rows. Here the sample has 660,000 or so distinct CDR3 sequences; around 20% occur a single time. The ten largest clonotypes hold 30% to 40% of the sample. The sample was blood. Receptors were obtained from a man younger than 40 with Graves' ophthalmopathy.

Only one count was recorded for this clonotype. The CDR3 sequence is CASSPQTGGLAGGEQYF. The CDR3 DNA reads TGTGCCAGCTCACCACAGACAGGGGGACTAGCGGGAGGCGAGCAGTACTTC. The V gene is TRBV18, the J gene TRBJ2-7, with TRBD2 identical over 15 bases. CDR3 size: 17 residues. Germline V gene data show CDR1 as KGHSH and CDR2 as LQKENI. The ends lost 1 base at V and 6 bases at J; junction bases unmatched: 7. Full variable domain (outside the CDR3, taken from reference TRBV18 and TRBJ2-7): NAGVMQNPRHLVRRRGQEARLRCSPMKGHSHVYWYRQLPEEGLKFMVYLQKENIIDESGMPKERFSAEFPKEGPSILRIQQVVRGDSAAYFCASSPQTGGLAGGEQYFGPGTRLTVT.

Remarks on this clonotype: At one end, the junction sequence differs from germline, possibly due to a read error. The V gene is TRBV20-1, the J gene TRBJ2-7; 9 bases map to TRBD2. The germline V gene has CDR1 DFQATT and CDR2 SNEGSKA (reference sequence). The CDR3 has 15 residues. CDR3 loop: CSALSSGKNSYGQYF. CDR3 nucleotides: TGCAGTGCTTTGTCTAGCGGGAAAAATTCCTACGGGCAGTACTTC.

The CDR3 sequence: CSARASGTGSEKLFF. The CDR3 DNA follows: TGCAGTGCTAGAGCGTCCGGGACGGGGAGTGAAAAACTGTTTTTT. This chain links TRBV20-1 with TRBJ1-4, with D perhaps TRBD1 (5 bases). Germline values: CDR1 DFQATT, CDR2 SNEGSKA (reference sequence). V dropped 1 base and J dropped 7 bases, with 16 bases sitting between them. This CDR3 contains 15 residues.

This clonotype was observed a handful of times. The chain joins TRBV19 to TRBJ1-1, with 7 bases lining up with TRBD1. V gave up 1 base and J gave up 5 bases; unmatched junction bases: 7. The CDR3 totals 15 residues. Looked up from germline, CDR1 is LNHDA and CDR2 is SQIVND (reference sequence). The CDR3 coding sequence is TGTGCCAGTAGTATAGGCTGGACAGGAGGGACTGAAGCTTTCTTT. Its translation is CASSIGWTGGTEAFF.

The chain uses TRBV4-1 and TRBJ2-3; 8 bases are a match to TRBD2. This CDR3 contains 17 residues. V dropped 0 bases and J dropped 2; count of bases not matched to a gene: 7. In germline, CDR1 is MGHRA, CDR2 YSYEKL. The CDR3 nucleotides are TGCGCCAGCAGCCAAGAAGTTAGCGGGGCTCCCACAGATACGCAGTATTTT. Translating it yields CASSQEVSGAPTDTQYF.

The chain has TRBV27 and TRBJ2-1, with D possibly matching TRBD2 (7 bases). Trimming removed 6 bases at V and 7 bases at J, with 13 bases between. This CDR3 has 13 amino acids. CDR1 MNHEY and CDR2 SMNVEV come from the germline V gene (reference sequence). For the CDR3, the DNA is TGTGCCAGCAGGGGGGCGGGAGAGAATGAGCAGTTCTTC. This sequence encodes CASRGAGENEQFF.

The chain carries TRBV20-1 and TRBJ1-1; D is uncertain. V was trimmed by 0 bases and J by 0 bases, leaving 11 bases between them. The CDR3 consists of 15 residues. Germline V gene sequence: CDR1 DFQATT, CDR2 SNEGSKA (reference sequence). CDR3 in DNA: TGCAGTGCTAGAGATTCGGGTAAAATGAACACTGAAGCTTTCTTT. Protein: CSARDSGKMNTEAFF.

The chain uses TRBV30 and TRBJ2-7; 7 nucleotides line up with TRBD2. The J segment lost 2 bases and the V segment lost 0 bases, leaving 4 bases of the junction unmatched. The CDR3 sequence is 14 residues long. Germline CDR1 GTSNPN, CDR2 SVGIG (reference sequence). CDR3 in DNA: TGTGCCTGGAGTGTATGGCGGGAGCCCTACGAGCAGTACTTC. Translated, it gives CAWSVWREPYEQYF.

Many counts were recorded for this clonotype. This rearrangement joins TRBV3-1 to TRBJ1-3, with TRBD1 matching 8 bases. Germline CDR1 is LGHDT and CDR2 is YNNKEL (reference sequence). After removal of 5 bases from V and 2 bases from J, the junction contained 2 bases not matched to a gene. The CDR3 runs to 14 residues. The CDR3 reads CASSEQGAGNTIYF. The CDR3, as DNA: TGTGCCAGCAGCGAACAGGGGGCTGGAAACACCATATATTTT.

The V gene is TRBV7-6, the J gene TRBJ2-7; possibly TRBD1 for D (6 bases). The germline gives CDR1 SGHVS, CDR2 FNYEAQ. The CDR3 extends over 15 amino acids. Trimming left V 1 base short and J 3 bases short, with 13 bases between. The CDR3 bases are TGTGCCAGCAGCTTAGGAGATACAGGGAGCTACGAGCAGTACTTC. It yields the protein CASSLGDTGSYEQYF.

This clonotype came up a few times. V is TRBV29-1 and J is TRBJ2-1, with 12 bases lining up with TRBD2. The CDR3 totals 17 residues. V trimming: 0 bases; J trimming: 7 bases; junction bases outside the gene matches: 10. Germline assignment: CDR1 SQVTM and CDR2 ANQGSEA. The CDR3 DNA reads TGCAGCGTTGAAGATCTAGCGGGAGGGTATTCTGGGAATGAGCAGTTCTTC. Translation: CSVEDLAGGYSGNEQFF.

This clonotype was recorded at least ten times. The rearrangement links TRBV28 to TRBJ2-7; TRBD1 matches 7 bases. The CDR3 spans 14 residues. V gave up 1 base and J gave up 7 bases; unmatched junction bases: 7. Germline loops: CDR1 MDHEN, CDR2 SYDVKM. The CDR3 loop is CASSLLTRGREQYF. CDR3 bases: TGTGCCAGCAGTTTATTAACTAGGGGGCGGGAGCAGTACTTC.

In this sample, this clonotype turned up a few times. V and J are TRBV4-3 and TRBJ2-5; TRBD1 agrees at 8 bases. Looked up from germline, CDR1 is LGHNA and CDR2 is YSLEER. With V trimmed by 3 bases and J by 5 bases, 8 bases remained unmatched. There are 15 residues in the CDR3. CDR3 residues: CASSHADRGTETQYF. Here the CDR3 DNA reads TGCGCCAGCAGCCACGCAGACAGGGGAACGGAGACCCAGTACTTC.

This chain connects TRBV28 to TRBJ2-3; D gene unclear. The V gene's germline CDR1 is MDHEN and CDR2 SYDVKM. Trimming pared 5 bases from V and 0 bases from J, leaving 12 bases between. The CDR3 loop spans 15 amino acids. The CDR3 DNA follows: TGTGCCAGCAGTGTAGATTTAGGGAGCACAGATACGCAGTATTTT. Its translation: CASSVDLGSTDTQYF.